The clone carrying this T cell receptor beta chain was observed a few times. The target antigen is unknown. TCRdb called the 5' RACE reads again in MiXCR, with one record for every CDR3 protein. This sample yields about 330,000 distinct CDR3 sequences, of which less than 10% are seen a single time; 13% to 15% belongs to the top ten. The CDR3 consists of 13 residues. Per the germline V gene, CDR1 is MNHEY and CDR2 is SMNVEV (reference sequence). The V gene end was trimmed by 6 bases and the J gene end by 4 bases; junction bases not matched to a gene: 4. These data belong to a study of CD8 T cells in ankylosing spondylitis. Overall study results and limits: Typical of ankylosing spondylitis blood, it appeared, was a TCR beta motif of eight highly homologous variants.

The TCR comes from a male donor with ankylosing spondylitis. This chain links TRBV27 with TRBJ2-5; 8 bases match TRBD1. What was sequenced was blood, either unsorted or a sorted T cell fraction (not recorded which). In nucleotides, the CDR3 is TGTGCCAGCAGGTCACAGGGGGTAGAGACCCAGTACTTC. As protein: CASRSQGVETQYF.